This is a list of T cell receptor beta chains from one sample in a study of T cell repertoires in cytomegalovirus infection. Antigen specificity for these receptors is unknown. MiXCR, applied by TCRdb to the reads, yields one record per CDR3 protein. The sample holds about 830,000 distinct CDR3 sequences, 30% to 35% seen once. The sample was cultured CD8+ T cells from PBMCs, taken from culture after CMV antigen stimulation. The receptor set was obtained from a human donor in good health (CMV status not recorded). Some clones in this sample may be carry-over from other donors' samples. The CDR3 runs from the conserved cysteine through the conserved F or W. Each record gives: V gene, CDR3 length, D gene, clone size, J gene, CDR3 DNA, CDR3 protein. D genes are given only for firm matches. Clone size is stated in some rows and not others, as once, few, many or a class when expanded.

TRBV27,13,.,.,TRBJ1-1,TGTGTCAGCAGTTTATCAATCGTAACTGAAGCTTTCTTT,CVSSLSIVTEAFF
TRBV9,15,TRBD2,.,TRBJ2-1,TGTGCCAGCAGCGTAGTTAGCGGGGGGGCCAATGAGCAGTTCTTC,CASSVVSGGANEQFF
TRBV12-3/TRBV12-4,14,.,.,TRBJ1-2,TGTGCCAGCAGTTTTGGGACACAAAACTATGGCTACACCTTC,CASSFGTQNYGYTF
TRBV7-9,16,TRBD1,few,TRBJ2-2,TGTGCCAGCAGGCCCGGGACAGGGGTACGAACCGGGGAGCTGTTTTTT,CASRPGTGVRTGELFF
TRBV5-1,13,.,few,TRBJ2-5,TGCGCCAGCAGGGAGGAGGGCCAAGAGACCCAGTACTTC,CASREEGQETQYF
TRBV12-3/TRBV12-4,13,.,.,TRBJ1-1,TGTGCCAGCCGCGGGGGGCCCGTCACTGAAGCTTTCTTT,CASRGGPVTEAFF
TRBV19,11,.,few,TRBJ2-3,TGTGCCATCTCCAAAGGAAATACGCAGTATTTT,CAISKGNTQYF
TRBV6-2/TRBV6-3,15,TRBD1,few,TRBJ1-2,TGTGCCAGCAGTTCCTTCGACAGGGATTACTATGGCTACACCTTC,CASSSFDRDYYGYTF
TRBV7-6,16,.,.,TRBJ1-2,TGTGCCAGCAGCCAAGGAAATGGTCCTACAAACTATGGCTACACCTTC,CASSQGNGPTNYGYTF
TRBV12-3/TRBV12-4,14,.,once,TRBJ1-1,TGTGCCAGCAGTCCCGTGGGTCCGGGGACTGAAGCTTTCTTT,CASSPVGPGTEAFF
TRBV5-5,14,.,many,TRBJ1-2,TGTGCCAGCATCCCCGACAGCCTACTCTATGGCTACACCTTC,CASIPDSLLYGYTF
TRBV6-2/TRBV6-3,14,TRBD1,.,TRBJ2-3,TGTGCCAGCAGACTCGGACAGGTCACAGATACGCAGTATTTT,CASRLGQVTDTQYF
TRBV9,15,.,.,TRBJ2-1,TGTGCCAGCAGCGTCGTCTCAAGCTCCTACAATGAGCAGTTCTTC,CASSVVSSSYNEQFF
TRBV7-9,16,TRBD1,many,TRBJ1-5,TGTGCCAGCAGCTTAAGGAGGGACAGGGAGAATCAGCCCCAGCATTTT,CASSLRRDRENQPQHF
TRBV12-3/TRBV12-4,15,.,.,TRBJ1-5,TGTGCCAGCAGTCGACCAGGGGAAAGCAATCAGCCCCAGCATTTT,CASSRPGESNQPQHF
TRBV7-2,15,TRBD2,.,TRBJ2-5,TGTGCCAGCAGCTTCCGGGGGGGGGCTCGGGAGACCCAGTACTTC,CASSFRGGARETQYF
TRBV7-2,13,TRBD2,many,TRBJ2-7,TGTGCCAGCAGCTCATGGGGGGGAACCGAGCAGTACTTC,CASSSWGGTEQYF
TRBV4-2,17,.,.,TRBJ2-1,TGTGCCAGCAGCCAAGAGGCATGGGGATACTCCTACAATGAGCAGTTCTTC,CASSQEAWGYSYNEQFF
TRBV12-3/TRBV12-4,14,TRBD1,many,TRBJ1-2,TGTGCCAGCACCGCAACAGGGGGCTTCTATGGCTACACCTTC,CASTATGGFYGYTF
TRBV7-6,15,TRBD2,few,TRBJ2-7,TGTGCCAGCAGCTTAGACGGGAGGGGACTACGGCAGCAGTACTTC,CASSLDGRGLRQQYF
TRBV10-2,13,.,many,TRBJ1-1,TGCGCCAGCAGTGCTTCAGGGGAACCTGAAGCTTTCTTT,CASSASGEPEAFF
TRBV7-2,14,.,many,TRBJ2-7,TGTGCCAGCAGCTCCGGGACCGGACGTTACGAGCAGTACTTC,CASSSGTGRYEQYF
TRBV29-1,12,.,few,TRBJ2-2,TGCAGCGTTGAATGGGGTACCGGGGAGCTGTTTTTT,CSVEWGTGELFF
TRBV6-6,15,.,.,TRBJ1-1,TGTGCCAGCAGTTACTCGGGGGGGCGTAGGACTGAAGCTTTCTTT,CASSYSGGRRTEAFF
TRBV27,15,TRBD1,.,TRBJ1-4,TGTGCCAGCAGTTTATCTGGGCAGGGGGATGAAAAACTGTTTTTT,CASSLSGQGDEKLFF
TRBV20-1,16,TRBD1,few,TRBJ1-2,TGCAGTGCCCACTCCGGGACAGGGACAATTAACTATGGCTACACCTTC,CSAHSGTGTINYGYTF
TRBV6-2/TRBV6-3,17,TRBD1,.,TRBJ1-6,TGTGCCAGCATGCCGGGACAGCAATGGTCCTATAATTCACCCCTCCACTTT,CASMPGQQWSYNSPLHF
TRBV7-6,14,TRBD1,.,TRBJ1-3,TGTGCCAGCCCGGGACAGGGGTTGGGAAACACCATATATTTT,CASPGQGLGNTIYF
TRBV28,15,.,few,TRBJ2-2,TGTGCCAGCAGCCGACAGGTTTCGAACACCGGGGAGCTGTTTTTT,CASSRQVSNTGELFF
TRBV4-3,14,.,few,TRBJ1-2,TGCGCCAGCAGCCCCGGGGAGGGGTTGGATGGCTACACCTTC,CASSPGEGLDGYTF
TRBV6-5,15,TRBD1,.,TRBJ1-6,TGTGCCAGCAGTTACTGGACAGGGAATAATTCACCCCTCCACTTT,CASSYWTGNNSPLHF
TRBV7-8,17,.,many,TRBJ2-1,TGTGCCAGCAGCTTAGCTGGGCAGGGGAACCCCTACAATGAGCAGTTCTTC,CASSLAGQGNPYNEQFF
TRBV4-1,19,TRBD1,few,TRBJ1-5,TGCGCCAGCAGCCAACGACAGGGAATCTTATCTAATAGCAATCAGCCCCAGCATTTT,CASSQRQGILSNSNQPQHF
TRBV6-1,16,.,once,TRBJ1-3,TGTGCCAGCAGCGAGTGGCAGGGAAACTCTGGAAACACCATATATTTT,CASSEWQGNSGNTIYF
TRBV6-5,15,TRBD2,.,TRBJ2-1,TGTGCCAGCAGTTACGAGGCGGGGGTGTACAATGAGCAGTTCTTC,CASSYEAGVYNEQFF
TRBV19,12,.,.,TRBJ1-1,TGTGCCATAAGGGGGGACGACACTGAAGCTTTCTTT,CAIRGDDTEAFF
TRBV14,15,.,few,TRBJ2-5,TGTGCCAGCAGCCCTTTTGGACTCCCGGGAGAGACCCAGTACTTC,CASSPFGLPGETQYF
TRBV5-4,16,.,few,TRBJ1-3,TGTGCCAGCAGCCAACCCGGGTTCCCAGGCCCAGGCACCATATATTTT,CASSQPGFPGPGTIYF
TRBV11-1,13,.,.,TRBJ2-5,TGTGCCAGCAGCCCCGCGACAGAATTTGCCCAGTACTTC,CASSPATEFAQYF
TRBV2,13,.,.,TRBJ1-6,TGTGCCAGCGCAAATGGGGCTGGTTCACCCCTCCACTTT,CASANGAGSPLHF
TRBV27,12,.,.,TRBJ2-1,TGTGCCAGCAGATTACGGCACAATGAGCAGTTCTTC,CASRLRHNEQFF
TRBV4-1,15,TRBD2,once,TRBJ2-5,TGCGCCAGCAGCCAAGAATGGACTAGCGGGGAGACCCAGTACTTC,CASSQEWTSGETQYF
TRBV9,15,.,.,TRBJ2-7,TGTGCCAGCAGCGTAGACAGGGAAAGCTCCTACGAGCAGTACTTC,CASSVDRESSYEQYF
TRBV5-1,12,.,few,TRBJ2-7,TGCGCCAGCAGCTTGGGGGCAGAAGAGCAGTACTTC,CASSLGAEEQYF
TRBV6-1,15,TRBD1,.,TRBJ1-1,TGTGCCAGCAGTTACCCAGGGGGGAGGAACACTGAAGCTTTCTTT,CASSYPGGRNTEAFF